Included here is one T cell receptor (beta chain) sequence, with context. TCRdb's copy holds only in-frame clones and misses some; the assay was immunoSEQ multiplex PCR. This table has fewer than 90,000 clones, 88% appearing once. The data were taken from a study of T cell responses to AZD1222 COVID-19 vaccine. V shed 6 bases and J 10 bases; nucleotides not matched to a gene: 5. From germline, CDR1 is SGHVS and CDR2 FNYEAQ. The CDR3 totals 14 residues. The rearrangement uses TRBV7-6 and TRBJ2-1; 14 bases are shared with TRBD2. Material: peripheral blood, obtained on day 0 of AZD1222 vaccination. This receptor was obtained from an adult in good health. The CDR3 DNA reads TGTGCCAGCAGTTCGGGACTAGCGGGAGCGGAGCAGTTCTTC. Translation: CASSSGLAGAEQFF.